The present entry profiles one T cell receptor (beta chain) with its context. The data stem from a study of blood T cell repertoires in COVID-19. Trimming at V came to 4 bases and at J to 4 bases, leaving 2 bases not matched to a gene. Germline V CDR1 and CDR2: LNHDA, SQIVND (reference sequence). This CDR3 is 14 amino acids long. Sequencing used immunoSEQ multiplex PCR; TCRdb keeps in-frame clones, though not all of them. This repertoire shows under 300,000 clones, around four fifths found once; its top ten account for 3% to 4%. The TCR sequence derives from a woman in her thirties or forties with active or convalescent COVID-19. This sequence joins TRBV19 and TRBJ1-3, with TRBD1 matching 9 bases. Sequences were obtained from peripheral blood. The CDR3 region is CASSRTGGGNTIYF. CDR3 in DNA: TGTGCCAGTAGTAGAACAGGGGGCGGAAACACCATATATTTT.